This T cell receptor (beta chain) is drawn from a study of early T cells in non-severe SARS-CoV-2 infection. Study as a whole: The study sequenced bulk RNA from unsorted whole blood, with chains unpaired.

This clonotype occurred a few times. CDR1 SNHLY and CDR2 FYNNEI come from the germline V gene. The length of the CDR3 is 11 residues. Trimming cost V 6 bases and J 7 bases, with 7 bases left between them. Individual cDNA molecules received unique molecular identifiers during library preparation. TCRdb passed the 5' RACE reads through MiXCR, listing each CDR3 protein once. The data contain 50,000 to 60,000 distinct CDR3 sequences, roughly 8.4% of them seen just once; the ten biggest clones take up 3% to 4%. This chain connects TRBV2 to TRBJ2-1; D gene uncertain. The specimen was whole blood. The clonotype comes from an adult who was a healthcare worker with PCR-confirmed SARS-CoV-2 infection or an uninfected control (not recorded which). The DNA for the CDR3 is TGTGCCAGCAGCCTGTGGAATGAGCAGTTCTTC. Translated, it gives CASSLWNEQFF.